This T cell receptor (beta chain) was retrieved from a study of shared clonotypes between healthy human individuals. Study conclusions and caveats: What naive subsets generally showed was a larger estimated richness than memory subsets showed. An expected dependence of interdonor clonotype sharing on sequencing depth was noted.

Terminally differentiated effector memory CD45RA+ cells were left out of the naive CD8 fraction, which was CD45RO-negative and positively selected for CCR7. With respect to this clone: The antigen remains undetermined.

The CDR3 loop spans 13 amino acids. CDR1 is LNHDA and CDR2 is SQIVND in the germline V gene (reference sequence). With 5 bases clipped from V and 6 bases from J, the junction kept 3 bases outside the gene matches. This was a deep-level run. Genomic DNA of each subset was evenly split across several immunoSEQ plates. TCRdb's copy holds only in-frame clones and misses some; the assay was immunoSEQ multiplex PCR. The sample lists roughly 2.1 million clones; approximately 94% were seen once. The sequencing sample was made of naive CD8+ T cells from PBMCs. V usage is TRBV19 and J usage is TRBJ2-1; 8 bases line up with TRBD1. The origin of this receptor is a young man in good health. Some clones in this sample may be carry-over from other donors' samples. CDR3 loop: CASSPTGGNEQFF. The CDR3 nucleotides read TGTGCCAGTAGTCCCACAGGGGGCAATGAGCAGTTCTTC.